This entry lists 5 T cell receptor beta chains sequenced from one sample in a study of shared clonotypes between healthy human individuals. Naive CD8 cells lacked CD45RO, underwent positive selection for CCR7 and left out terminally differentiated effector memory CD45RA+ cells. Libraries were prepared by immunoSEQ multiplex PCR; TCRdb keeps only in-frame clonotypes and omits some of them. The sample contains about 2.2 million clones, roughly 95% of which appear only once. The sample was naive CD8+ T cells from PBMCs. The receptor source for this set is a man aged 18 to 30 in good health. Some clones in this sample may be carry-over from other donors' samples.

This chain joins TRBV21-1 and TRBJ2-1; the table's D call, TRBD2, was not checked against the DNA. TRBV21-1 is a pseudogene locus. There are 15 residues in the CDR3. DNA of the CDR3: TGTGCCAGCAGCAAAGGGGCGGGAGAGGACAATGAGCAGTTCTTC. Protein: CASSKGAGEDNEQFF.

A single count supports this clone. An end of the junction differs from the germline gene, which may be a read error. The rearrangement links TRBV29-1 to TRBJ2-5; 7 nucleotides agree with TRBD2. This CDR3 is 12 amino acids long. In germline, CDR1 is SQVTM, CDR2 ANQGSEA. This chain's CDR3 is CSVISGPTPVDF. CDR3 DNA sequence: TGCAGCGTTATTAGCGGGCCTACTCCTGTGGACTTC.

The chain is built from TRBV5-8 and TRBJ1-5; no firm D call. The CDR3 contains 15 residues. Germline V lookup: CDR1 SGHTS, CDR2 YDEGEE. Trimming cost V 2 bases and J 0 bases, with 9 bases left between them. CDR3 bases: TGTGCCAGCAGCTTACTGGGGTATAGCAATCAGCCCCAGCATTTT. Translating it yields CASSLLGYSNQPQHF.

This CDR3 reads CASSIGGLGHEQFF. Here the CDR3 DNA reads TGTGCCAGTAGTATAGGGGGACTAGGACATGAGCAGTTCTTC. V is TRBV19 and J is TRBJ2-1; 8 bases are shared with TRBD2. Germline V gene sequence: CDR1 LNHDA, CDR2 SQIVND (reference sequence). The CDR3 runs 14 residues. V shed 1 base and J 8 bases; nucleotides not matched to a gene: 4.

The CDR3 DNA reads TGTGCCAGCAGCCGTTTTATGGCCTCAAACTATGGCTACACCTTC. This sequence encodes CASSRFMASNYGYTF. The V and J genes are TRBV5-4 and TRBJ1-2; the D is unclear. The CDR3 consists of 15 residues. CDR1 and CDR2 (germline): SGHNT, YYREEE (reference sequence). Trimming took off 4 bases at V and 2 bases at J, with 15 bases between the two ends.